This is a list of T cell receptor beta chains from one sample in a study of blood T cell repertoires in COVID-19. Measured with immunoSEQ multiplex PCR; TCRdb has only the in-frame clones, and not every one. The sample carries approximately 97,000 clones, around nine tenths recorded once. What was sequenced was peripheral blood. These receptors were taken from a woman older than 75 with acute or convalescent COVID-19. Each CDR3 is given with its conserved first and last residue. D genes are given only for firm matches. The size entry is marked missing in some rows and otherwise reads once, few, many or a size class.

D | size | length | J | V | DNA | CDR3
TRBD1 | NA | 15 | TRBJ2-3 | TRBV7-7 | TGTGCTAGCAGTCCTACAGGGGTCAGCACAGATACGCAGTATTTT | CASSPTGVSTDTQYF
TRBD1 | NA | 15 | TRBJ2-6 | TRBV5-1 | TGCGCCAGCAGCTCGACAGGGGCTGGGGCCAACGTCCTGACTTTC | CASSSTGAGANVLTF
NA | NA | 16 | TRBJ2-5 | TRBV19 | TGTGCCAGTAGTGTCGCACAGGGTGGGGGCCAAGAGACCCAGTACTTC | CASSVAQGGGQETQYF
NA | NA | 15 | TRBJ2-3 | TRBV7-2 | TGTGCCAGCAGCCTCCGCCTATCTAGCACAGATACGCAGTATTTT | CASSLRLSSTDTQYF
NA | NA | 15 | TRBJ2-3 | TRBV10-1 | TGCGCCAGCAGTGCGGCTAGCCCTAGCACAGATACGCAGTATTTT | CASSAASPSTDTQYF
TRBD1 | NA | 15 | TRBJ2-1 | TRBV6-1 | TGTGCCAGCAGTGAAGACACAGGGGGCAACAATGAGCAGTTCTTC | CASSEDTGGNNEQFF
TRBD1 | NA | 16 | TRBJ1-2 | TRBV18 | TGTGCCAGCTCACCAACCGGGACAGGGGGCTTCTATGGCTACACCTTC | CASSPTGTGGFYGYTF
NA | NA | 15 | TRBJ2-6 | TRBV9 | TGTGCCAGCAGTCCCGGGACATCTGGGGCCAACGTCCTGACTTTC | CASSPGTSGANVLTF
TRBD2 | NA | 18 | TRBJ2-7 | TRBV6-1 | TGTGCCAGCAGTGAAGTAAAAACGGGGGGTTTTCTGGGGTACGAGCAGTACTTC | CASSEVKTGGFLGYEQYF
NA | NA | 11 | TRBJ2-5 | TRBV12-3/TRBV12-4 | TGTGCCAGCAGTCTTAAAGAGACCCAGTACTTC | CASSLKETQYF
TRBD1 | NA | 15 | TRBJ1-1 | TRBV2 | TGTGCCAGCAGGAACAGGGGGCCGGTGAACACTGAAGCTTTCTTT | CASRNRGPVNTEAFF
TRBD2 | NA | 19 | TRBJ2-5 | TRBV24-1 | TGTGCCACCAGTGATTCCAGACTAGCGGGGGGGCCGCGGCAAGAGACCCAGTACTTC | CATSDSRLAGGPRQETQYF
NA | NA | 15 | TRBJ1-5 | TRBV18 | TGTGCCAGCTCAACCTCCGGGACTGAGAATCAGCCCCAGCATTTT | CASSTSGTENQPQHF
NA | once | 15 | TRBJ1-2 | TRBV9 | TGTGCCAGCAGCGTAGGAGGTAGGCCCCACTATGGCTACACCTTC | CASSVGGRPHYGYTF
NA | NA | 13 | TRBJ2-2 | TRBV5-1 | TGCGCCAGCAGAGCCGGCCCCGCGGAGGAGCTGTTTTTT | CASRAGPAEELFF
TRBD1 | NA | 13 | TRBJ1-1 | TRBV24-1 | TGTGCCACCAAGCACAGGGGAGGCACTGAAGCTTTCTTT | CATKHRGGTEAFF
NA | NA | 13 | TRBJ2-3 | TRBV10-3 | TGTGCCATCAAAGAGACAGGCACAGATACGCAGTATTTT | CAIKETGTDTQYF
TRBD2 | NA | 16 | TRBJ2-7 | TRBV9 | TGTGCCAGCAGCGTACAGAGCGGGGCCCTATTCTACGAGCAGTACTTC | CASSVQSGALFYEQYF
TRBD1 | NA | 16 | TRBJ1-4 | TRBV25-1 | TGTGCCAGCAGTCCTACAGAAGGACAGGGGTGGGGAAAACTGTTTTTT | CASSPTEGQGWGKLFF
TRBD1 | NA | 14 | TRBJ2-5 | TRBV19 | TGTGCCAGTAGTGTTACAGGGGGGCGAGAGACCCAGTACTTC | CASSVTGGRETQYF
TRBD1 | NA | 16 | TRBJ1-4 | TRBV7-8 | TGTGCCAGCAGGCCTACAGGGGGAGGCACTAATGAAAAACTGTTTTTT | CASRPTGGGTNEKLFF
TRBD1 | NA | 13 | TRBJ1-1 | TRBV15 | TGTGCCACCAGCAGAACAGGGGGGACTGAAGCTTTCTTT | CATSRTGGTEAFF
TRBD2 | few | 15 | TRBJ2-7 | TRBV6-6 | TGTGCCAGCAGAGGCACTAGCGGGGGGTCCTACGAGCAGTACTTC | CASRGTSGGSYEQYF
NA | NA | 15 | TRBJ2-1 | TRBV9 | TGTGCCAGCAGCCCCGATCCTGACTTCCACAATGAGCAGTTCTTC | CASSPDPDFHNEQFF
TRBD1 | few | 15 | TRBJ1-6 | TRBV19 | TGTGCCAGTAGTATAACGACAGGGAACACTTCACCCCTCCACTTT | CASSITTGNTSPLHF
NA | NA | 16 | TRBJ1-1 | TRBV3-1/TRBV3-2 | TGTGCCAGCAGCCAAGTCCGAAGTGGGCCCAACACTGAAGCTTTCTTT | CASSQVRSGPNTEAFF
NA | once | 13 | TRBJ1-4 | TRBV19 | TGTGCCAGTAGCGTATGGGCCGTCGAAAAACTGTTTTTT | CASSVWAVEKLFF
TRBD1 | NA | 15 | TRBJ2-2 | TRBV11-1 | TGTGCCAGCAGCAGAGGGGACAGCCTGGACGGGGAGCTGTTTTTT | CASSRGDSLDGELFF
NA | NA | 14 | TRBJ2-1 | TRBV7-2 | TGTGCCAGCAGCTTACCGGGGAGCAACAATGAGCAGTTCTTC | CASSLPGSNNEQFF
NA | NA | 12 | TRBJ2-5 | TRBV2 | TGTGCCAGCAGGCGGATCCAAGAGACCCAGTACTTC | CASRRIQETQYF
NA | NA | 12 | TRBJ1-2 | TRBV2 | TGTGCCAGCAGCACATCCGACTATGGCTACACCTTC | CASSTSDYGYTF
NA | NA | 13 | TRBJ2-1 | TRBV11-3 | TGTGCCAGCAGCTTATTTCCGGGGAATGAGCAGTTCTTC | CASSLFPGNEQFF
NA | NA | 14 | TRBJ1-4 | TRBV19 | TGTGCCAGTAGTATACTAGGGGCTAATGAAAAACTGTTTTTT | CASSILGANEKLFF
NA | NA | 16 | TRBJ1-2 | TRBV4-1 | TGCGCCAGCAGCCAAGCGGGCCTCGGGAGTAACTATGGCTACACCTTC | CASSQAGLGSNYGYTF
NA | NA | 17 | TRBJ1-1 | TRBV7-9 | TGTGCCAGCAGCTCTAGGGATCTACGGGACACGAACACTGAAGCTTTCTTT | CASSSRDLRDTNTEAFF
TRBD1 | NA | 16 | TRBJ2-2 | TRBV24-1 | TGTGCCACCAGTGAGGCCGGGACAGGGTACACCGGGGAGCTGTTTTTT | CATSEAGTGYTGELFF
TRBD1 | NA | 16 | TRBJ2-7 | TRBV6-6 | TGTGCCAGCAGGACACCCGGGACAGGCGCTTCCTACGAGCAGTACTTC | CASRTPGTGASYEQYF
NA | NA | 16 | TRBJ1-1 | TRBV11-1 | TGTGCCAGCAGCTTAGTGCGGGGGGTTACGAACACTGAAGCTTTCTTT | CASSLVRGVTNTEAFF
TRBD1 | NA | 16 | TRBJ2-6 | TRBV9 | TGTGCCAGCAGCGGCACAGGGGGCTCTGGGGCCAACGTCCTGACTTTC | CASSGTGGSGANVLTF
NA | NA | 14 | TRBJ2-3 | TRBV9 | TGTGCCAGCAGCGTAGATGGGGGCCGGGATACGCAGTATTTT | CASSVDGGRDTQYF
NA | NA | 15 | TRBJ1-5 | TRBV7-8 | TGTGCCAGCAGCTTAGGGGCCGGGGACAATCAGCCCCAGCATTTT | CASSLGAGDNQPQHF
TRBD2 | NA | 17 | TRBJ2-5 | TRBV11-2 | TGTGCCAGCAGCCCGGAACCGGGACTAGCGGGGCAGGAGACCCAGTACTTC | CASSPEPGLAGQETQYF
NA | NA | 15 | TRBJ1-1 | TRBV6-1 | TGTGCCAGCAGTGAAGGGGGGGAGGTGTACACTGAAGCTTTCTTT | CASSEGGEVYTEAFF
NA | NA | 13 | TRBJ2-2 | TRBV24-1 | TGTGCCACCCGCAGGGGTAACACCGGGGAGCTGTTTTTT | CATRRGNTGELFF
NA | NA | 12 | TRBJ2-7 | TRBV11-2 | TGTGCCAGCAGCTTAACAGGCTACGAGCAGTACTTC | CASSLTGYEQYF
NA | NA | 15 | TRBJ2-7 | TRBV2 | TGTGCCAGCAGTAGCCAGGGTTCCCTAGCCTACGAGCAGTACTTC | CASSSQGSLAYEQYF
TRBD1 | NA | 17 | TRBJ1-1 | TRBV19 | TGTGCCAGTAGCAGACCGGGACAGATATTTTTGAACACTGAAGCTTTCTTT | CASSRPGQIFLNTEAFF
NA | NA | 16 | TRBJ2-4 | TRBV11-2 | TGTGCCAGCAGCTCCAAACCCGGACTAGCCAAAAACATTCAGTACTTC | CASSSKPGLAKNIQYF
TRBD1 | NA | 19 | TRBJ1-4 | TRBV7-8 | TGTGCCAGCAGCTTGATTGCGGGACAGGGTGTCTTGGCTAATGAAAAACTGTTTTTT | CASSLIAGQGVLANEKLFF
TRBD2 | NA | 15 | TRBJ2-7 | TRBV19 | TGTGCCAGTCCCAGCGGGGTATTTAGCTCCTACGAGCAGTACTTC | CASPSGVFSSYEQYF
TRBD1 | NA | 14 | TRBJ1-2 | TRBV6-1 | TGTGCCAGCAGGCAGACAGGGACGCGGTATGGCTACACCTTC | CASRQTGTRYGYTF